The 14 T cell receptor beta chains presented below share a single source sample, sequenced in a study of pediatric ulcerative colitis. Data came from immunoSEQ multiplex PCR; TCRdb stores just in-frame clones and leaves some out. The table records about 12,000 clones, roughly three quarters of them present only once. One to two pinch biopsies were taken from the rectum during colonoscopy. The sequenced sample consisted of gut tissue. Receptor source: a boy between 10 and 17 years old who was a control in a study of pediatric ulcerative colitis.

This chain connects TRBV7-9 to TRBJ2-2; no firm D call. The CDR3 is 13 residues long. Trimming left V 5 bases short and J 1 base short, with 5 bases between. Germline CDR1 and CDR2: SEHNR and FQNEAQ (reference sequence). DNA of the CDR3: TGTGCCAGCAGCCCGGGGAACACCGGGGAGCTGTTTTTT. It codes for CASSPGNTGELFF.

This rearrangement joins TRBV5-4 to TRBJ2-5, with 7 bases identical to TRBD1. J lost 2 bases, V lost 7 bases, and 11 bases had no gene match. The germline V gene has CDR1 SGHNT and CDR2 YYREEE (reference sequence). The CDR3 covers 15 residues. The CDR3, as DNA: TGTGCCAGCCGTCGGGACAGAGCCGTGCAAGAGACCCAGTACTTC. This encodes CASRRDRAVQETQYF.

This clone was seen only a few times. The chain links TRBV5-1 to TRBJ2-3; no clear D gene. This CDR3 is 11 amino acids long. Germline values: CDR1 SGHRS, CDR2 YFSETQ. Trimming cost V 5 bases and J 5 bases, with 6 bases left between them. In nucleotides, the CDR3 is TGCGCCAGCAGTGCCGGAGATACGCAGTATTTT. This sequence encodes CASSAGDTQYF.

V usage is TRBV5-1 and J usage is TRBJ2-1; the match to TRBD2 covers 13 bases. Germline lookup yields CDR1 SGHRS and CDR2 YFSETQ. The CDR3 extends over 16 amino acids. Trimming removed 4 bases from V and 5 bases from J; junction bases left unmatched: 6. The CDR3 sequence is CASSVSGTSGNNEQFF. DNA of the CDR3: TGCGCCAGCAGCGTCTCCGGGACTAGCGGGAACAATGAGCAGTTCTTC.

CDR3 protein: CASSTRLDWNNEQFF. CDR3 in DNA: TGTGCCAGCAGCACTAGGTTGGACTGGAACAATGAGCAGTTCTTC. J is TRBJ2-1 and V is TRBV13, with a weak D call TRBD2 (5 bases). V lost 5 bases to trimming and J lost 5 bases, with 16 bases between them. The CDR3 sequence is 15 residues long. Germline CDR1 reads PRHDT; CDR2 reads FYEKMQ (reference sequence).

The rearrangement uses TRBV30 and TRBJ1-1, with 11 nucleotides matching TRBD1. V lost 4 bases, J lost 4 bases, and 5 bases stayed unmatched. The CDR3 runs to 14 residues. The germline CDR1 and CDR2 sequences are GTSNPN and SVGIG (reference sequence). CDR3 sequence (DNA): TGTGCCTGGACTACGGGACAGGGGGGCACTGAAGCTTTCTTT. Translation gives CAWTTGQGGTEAFF.

This clone was detected only once. The V and J genes are TRBV7-2 and TRBJ2-7; D could derive from TRBD1 or TRBD2 (5 bases each). From germline, CDR1 is SGHTA and CDR2 FQGNSA. V was cut by 5 bases and J by 3 bases, with 14 bases left in between. The CDR3 has 14 residues. CDR3 DNA sequence: TGTGCCAGCAGCCGGGGACCGGAACGCTACGAGCAGTACGTC. Amino acid sequence: CASSRGPERYEQYV.

This sequence joins TRBV7-2 and TRBJ2-3, with 7 bases matching TRBD2. The CDR3 spans 16 residues. Germline CDR1 is SGHTA and CDR2 is FQGNSA. V was pared by 1 base and J by 4 bases, with 8 bases of the junction left unmatched. CDR3 protein: CASSLVGLAEADTQYF. The CDR3 region has the DNA TGTGCCAGCAGCTTAGTCGGGCTAGCGGAGGCAGATACGCAGTATTTT.

This rearrangement joins TRBV28 to TRBJ2-7; the D call may be TRBD1 or TRBD2 (5 bases each). CDR3 length: 11 amino acids. V was shortened by 6 bases and J by 12 bases, with 15 bases between the two germline ends. Germline V gene lookup returns CDR1 MDHEN and CDR2 SYDVKM. CDR3 loop: CASSQGPGTYV. DNA of the CDR3: TGTGCCAGCAGCCAGGGCCCAGGGACGTACGTC.

This chain uses TRBV6-5 with TRBJ1-4; 10 positions match TRBD1. The CDR3 length is 14 residues. After removal of 6 bases from V and 7 bases from J, the junction contained 5 bases not matched to a gene. Germline V gives CDR1 MNHEY, CDR2 SVGAGI. The CDR3 is CASRGTGVREKLFF. CDR3 DNA: TGTGCCAGCAGGGGGACAGGGGTTCGTGAAAAACTGTTTTTT.

The chain uses TRBV9 and TRBJ2-1; TRBD2 matches 12 bases. Germline V gene sequence: CDR1 SGDLS, CDR2 YYNGEE. This CDR3 is 16 amino acids long. V lost 4 bases and J lost 5; bases outside the gene matches: 7. The CDR3 spells CASSHHWTSGDNEQFF. The CDR3 bases are TGTGCCAGCAGCCACCACTGGACTAGCGGGGACAATGAGCAGTTCTTC.

The chain links TRBV7-8 to TRBJ1-1; no clear D gene. V lost 2 bases, J lost 1 base, and 8 bases lay in between. CDR3 length: 14 amino acids. Germline CDR1 and CDR2: SGHVS and FQNEAQ. The DNA for the CDR3 is TGTGCCAGCAGCTTATCCTCGGCGAACACTGAAGCTTTCTTT. Amino acid sequence: CASSLSSANTEAFF.

This clone was observed a handful of times. The gene calls are TRBV5-4 and TRBJ2-7, with TRBD2 identical over 9 bases. The V gene end was trimmed by 0 bases and the J gene end by 6 bases; junction bases not matched to a gene: 4. CDR3 length: 14 amino acids. The germline V gene has CDR1 SGHNT and CDR2 YYREEE (reference sequence). CDR3 DNA sequence: TGTGCCAGCAGCTTGGAGTCTAGCGGGACCGAGCAGTACGTC. Its protein product is CASSLESSGTEQYV.

CDR3 region: CASSWARDTEAFF. The CDR3, as DNA: TGCGCCAGCAGCTGGGCTCGGGACACTGAAGCTTTCTTT. This sequence joins TRBV5-1 and TRBJ1-1; D unresolved. The V and J ends lost 3 bases and 3 bases respectively, with 9 bases between them. Germline-derived CDR1 and CDR2 are SGHRS and YFSETQ. The CDR3 covers 13 residues.